Considering frequency, the clone carrying this T cell receptor (beta chain) is medium-sized. The antigen is undetermined. Multiplex touch-down PCR amplified TRB using TRB-A and TRB-B pools in one tube. From its re-call of the multiplex PCR reads, TCRdb lists each CDR3 protein once, without DNA. The table lists a few thousand distinct CDR3 sequences. This CDR3 has 14 amino acids. CDR1 is LNHDA, CDR2 SQIVND, per germline (reference sequence). These data originate in a study of T cell clusters in autoimmune cytopenias. The wider study: The median distinct TRB clonotype count was 2,000 to 2,500 per sample, from a median roughly 47,000 reads. Broader study findings: No cluster-lack signature appeared between secondary cytopenia and chronic lymphocytic leukemia patients, apparently due to lymphoma masking. Functional roles of the in silico T cell clusters still await experimental validation.

Each sample's input was 200 to 250 ng genomic DNA, 35,000 to 40,000 genome equivalents. The chain couples TRBV19 to TRBJ2-7; TCRdb lists TRBD1, though no DNA is available to test this call. This clonotype originated in a human donor with an autoimmune cytopenia or autoimmune hepatitis (not recorded which). Sequencing used peripheral blood. The CDR3: CASSIEGGDYEQYF.